The rows below give T cell receptor beta chains drawn from one sample of a study of blood T cell repertoires in COVID-19. Sequencing used immunoSEQ multiplex PCR; TCRdb keeps in-frame clones, though not all of them. The repertoire holds some 170,000 clones, with about 87% as singletons. The material sequenced was peripheral blood. Every receptor here comes from a woman between 65 and 79 years old with COVID-19, enrolled during active disease. Both conserved end residues are part of each CDR3. D genes are given only for firm matches. Size is stated for part of the rows, as once, few or many counts, or as a class when the clone is expanded.

v_gene: TRBV19
j_gene: TRBJ2-3
abundance: NA
d_gene: TRBD2
CDR3nt: TGTGCCAGCAGCCCCGATAGGTTTAGCGGGGTCTACACAGATACGCAGTATTTT
CDR3aa: CASSPDRFSGVYTDTQYF

v_gene: TRBV3-1/TRBV3-2
j_gene: TRBJ1-1
abundance: NA
d_gene: TRBD1
CDR3nt: TGTGCCAGCAGCCACGACAGGGGGGGCACTGAAGCTTTCTTT
CDR3aa: CASSHDRGGTEAFF

v_gene: TRBV12-3/TRBV12-4
j_gene: TRBJ1-1
abundance: NA
d_gene: NA
CDR3nt: TGTGCCAGCAGTTACTACTCAACACAAGCTTTCTTT
CDR3aa: CASSYYSTQAFF

v_gene: TRBV7-2
j_gene: TRBJ1-6
abundance: NA
d_gene: TRBD1
CDR3nt: TGTGCCAGCAGCTTCCGGACAGGGCCTTCACCCCTCCACTTT
CDR3aa: CASSFRTGPSPLHF

v_gene: TRBV28
j_gene: TRBJ1-1
abundance: NA
d_gene: NA
CDR3nt: TGTGCCAGCAGTTTTTTTGTCGGACAAACATCCACTGAAGCTTTCTTT
CDR3aa: CASSFFVGQTSTEAFF

v_gene: TRBV19
j_gene: TRBJ2-2
abundance: NA
d_gene: TRBD1
CDR3nt: TGTGCCAGTAGCAAGAAAGGGACAGGAGTCAACACCGGGGAGCTGTTTTTT
CDR3aa: CASSKKGTGVNTGELFF

v_gene: TRBV2
j_gene: TRBJ1-1
abundance: few
d_gene: NA
CDR3nt: TGTGCCAGCATAGTGTCTGACACTGAAGCTTTCTTT
CDR3aa: CASIVSDTEAFF

v_gene: TRBV11-2
j_gene: TRBJ2-1
abundance: NA
d_gene: NA
CDR3nt: TGTGCCAGCAGTGGTGGTGGGGCCCTAATCTCCTACAATGAGCAGTTCTTC
CDR3aa: CASSGGGALISYNEQFF

v_gene: TRBV18
j_gene: TRBJ2-1
abundance: NA
d_gene: NA
CDR3nt: TGTGCCAGCTCACCCAGGGGAAGCAAAGCCTACAATGAGCAGTTCTTC
CDR3aa: CASSPRGSKAYNEQFF

v_gene: TRBV14
j_gene: TRBJ1-1
abundance: NA
d_gene: TRBD1
CDR3nt: TGTGCCAGCAGCCACACAGGGGTGGCTTTCTTT
CDR3aa: CASSHTGVAFF

v_gene: TRBV28
j_gene: TRBJ1-2
abundance: NA
d_gene: NA
CDR3nt: TGTGCCAGCAGTTTATCCCTCGCCGGAGGAAACTATGGCTACACCTTC
CDR3aa: CASSLSLAGGNYGYTF

v_gene: TRBV30
j_gene: TRBJ1-5
abundance: NA
d_gene: NA
CDR3nt: TGTGCCTGTAGGAGTGGCAATCAGCCCCAGCATTTT
CDR3aa: CACRSGNQPQHF

v_gene: TRBV12-3/TRBV12-4
j_gene: TRBJ1-3
abundance: NA
d_gene: NA
CDR3nt: TGTGCCAGCACGGAAGGACACGGAAACACCATATATTTT
CDR3aa: CASTEGHGNTIYF

v_gene: TRBV6-5
j_gene: TRBJ1-2
abundance: NA
d_gene: TRBD1
CDR3nt: TGTGCCAGCAGCCGGGAGGGGGCCTATGGCTACACCTTC
CDR3aa: CASSREGAYGYTF

v_gene: TRBV29-1
j_gene: TRBJ1-2
abundance: NA
d_gene: NA
CDR3nt: TGCAGCGTTGAAGTAGTTGGAGGGGGCTACACCTTC
CDR3aa: CSVEVVGGGYTF

v_gene: TRBV30
j_gene: TRBJ1-2
abundance: NA
d_gene: TRBD1
CDR3nt: TGTGCCTGGGGTGGACAGGGGCGCATAAACTATGGCTACACCTTC
CDR3aa: CAWGGQGRINYGYTF

v_gene: TRBV19
j_gene: TRBJ1-5
abundance: NA
d_gene: TRBD1
CDR3nt: TGTGCCAGCAGTGATAAACACAGGGGTATGAGCAATCAGCCCCAGCATTTT
CDR3aa: CASSDKHRGMSNQPQHF

v_gene: TRBV15
j_gene: TRBJ1-6
abundance: NA
d_gene: NA
CDR3nt: TGTGCCACCCGAGGGAGCGTTAATAATTCACCCCTCCACTTT
CDR3aa: CATRGSVNNSPLHF

v_gene: TRBV19
j_gene: TRBJ2-7
abundance: NA
d_gene: TRBD2
CDR3nt: TGTGCCAGTAGTCCTAGCGGGGTCTCCTACGAGCAGTACTTC
CDR3aa: CASSPSGVSYEQYF

v_gene: TRBV2
j_gene: TRBJ1-4
abundance: NA
d_gene: NA
CDR3nt: TGTGCCAGCAGTGCATCCACAGGATCTAATGAAAAACTGTTTTTT
CDR3aa: CASSASTGSNEKLFF

v_gene: TRBV9
j_gene: TRBJ2-5
abundance: NA
d_gene: TRBD2
CDR3nt: TGTGCCAGCAGCGTAGGACTAGCGAACCAGGAGACCCAGTACTTC
CDR3aa: CASSVGLANQETQYF

v_gene: TRBV5-5
j_gene: TRBJ1-6
abundance: NA
d_gene: TRBD1
CDR3nt: TGTGCCAGCAGGTTTATACAGGGGCAACCCCTCCACTTT
CDR3aa: CASRFIQGQPLHF

v_gene: TRBV28
j_gene: TRBJ1-5
abundance: NA
d_gene: NA
CDR3nt: TGTGCCAGCAGTTTTCGGACTACCTATAGCAATCAGCCCCAGCATTTT
CDR3aa: CASSFRTTYSNQPQHF

v_gene: TRBV9
j_gene: TRBJ2-7
abundance: NA
d_gene: TRBD2
CDR3nt: TGTGCCAGCAGCGTATCCGCGGGGGCCTACGAGCAGTACTTC
CDR3aa: CASSVSAGAYEQYF

v_gene: TRBV3-1/TRBV3-2
j_gene: TRBJ2-5
abundance: once
d_gene: NA
CDR3nt: TGTGCCAGCAGCCAGACGAAACGCGGGACCCAGTACTTC
CDR3aa: CASSQTKRGTQYF

v_gene: TRBV3-1/TRBV3-2
j_gene: TRBJ1-3
abundance: NA
d_gene: TRBD1
CDR3nt: TGTGCCAGCAGTACGACAGGGTCTGGAAACACCATATATTTT
CDR3aa: CASSTTGSGNTIYF